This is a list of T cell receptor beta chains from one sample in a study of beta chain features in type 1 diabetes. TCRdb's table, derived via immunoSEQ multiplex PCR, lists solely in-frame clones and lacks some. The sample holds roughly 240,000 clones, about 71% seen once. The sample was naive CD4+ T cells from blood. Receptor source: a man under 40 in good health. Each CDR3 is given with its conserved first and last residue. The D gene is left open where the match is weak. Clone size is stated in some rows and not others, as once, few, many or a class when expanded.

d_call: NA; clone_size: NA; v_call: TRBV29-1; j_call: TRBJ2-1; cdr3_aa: CSVENGNEQFF; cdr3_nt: TGCAGCGTTGAGAATGGGAATGAGCAGTTCTTC
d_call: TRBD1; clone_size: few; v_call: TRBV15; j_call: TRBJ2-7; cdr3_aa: CATRASQGAYEQYF; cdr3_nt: TGTGCCACCAGGGCGAGCCAGGGGGCTTACGAGCAGTACTTC
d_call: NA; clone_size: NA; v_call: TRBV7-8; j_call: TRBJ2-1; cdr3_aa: CASSLDATAFGEQFF; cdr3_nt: TGTGCCAGCAGCTTAGACGCGACCGCCTTCGGGGAGCAGTTCTTC
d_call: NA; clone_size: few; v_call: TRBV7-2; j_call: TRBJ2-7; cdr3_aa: CASSPNYYTYEQYF; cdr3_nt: TGTGCCAGCAGCCCTAACTACTACACCTACGAGCAGTACTTC
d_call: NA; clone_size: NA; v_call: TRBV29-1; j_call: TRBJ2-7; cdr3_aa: CSVGDGASPGWKQYF; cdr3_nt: TGCAGCGTGGGCGATGGGGCGAGCCCCGGTTGGAAGCAGTACTTC
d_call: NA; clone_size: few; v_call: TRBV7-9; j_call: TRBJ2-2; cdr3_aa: CASSFIAENTGELFF; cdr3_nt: TGTGCCAGCAGCTTCATAGCGGAGAACACCGGGGAGCTGTTTTTT
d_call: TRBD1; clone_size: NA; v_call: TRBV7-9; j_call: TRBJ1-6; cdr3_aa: CASSFQGAPSNSPLHF; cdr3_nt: TGTGCCAGCAGCTTTCAGGGGGCGCCGAGTAATTCACCCCTCCACTTT
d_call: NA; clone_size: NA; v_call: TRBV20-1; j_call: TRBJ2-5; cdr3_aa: CSVRPEKTQYF; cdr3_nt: TGCAGTGTTCGGCCTGAAAAGACCCAGTACTTC
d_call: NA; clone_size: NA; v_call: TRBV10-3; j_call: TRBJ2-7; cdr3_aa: CAISGELPSSYEQYF; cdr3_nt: TGTGCCATCAGTGGGGAGCTCCCGAGCTCCTACGAGCAGTACTTC
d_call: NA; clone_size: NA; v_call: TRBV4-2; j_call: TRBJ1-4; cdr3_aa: CASSQEKGEKLFF; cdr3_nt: TGTGCCAGCAGCCAAGAAAAGGGGGAAAAACTGTTTTTT
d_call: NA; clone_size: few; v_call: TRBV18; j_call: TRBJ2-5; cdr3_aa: CASSPGIQETQYF; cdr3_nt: TGTGCCAGCTCACCAGGGATCCAAGAGACCCAGTACTTC
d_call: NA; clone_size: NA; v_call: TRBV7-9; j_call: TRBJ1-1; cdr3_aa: CASSDGRWIGQAEAFF; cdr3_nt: TGTGCCAGCAGCGATGGTCGGTGGATCGGGCAGGCTGAAGCTTTCTTT
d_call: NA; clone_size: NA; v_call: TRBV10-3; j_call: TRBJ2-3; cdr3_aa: CAISTGRPGSTDTQYF; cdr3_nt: TGTGCCATCAGTACAGGCAGGCCCGGTAGCACAGATACGCAGTATTTT
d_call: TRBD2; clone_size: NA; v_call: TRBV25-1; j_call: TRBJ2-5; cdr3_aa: CASSEYLSGGSGEKTQYF; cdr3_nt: TGTGCCAGCAGTGAATATTTATCCGGCGGGAGCGGTGAGAAGACCCAGTACTTC
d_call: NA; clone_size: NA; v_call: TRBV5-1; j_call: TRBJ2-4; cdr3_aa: CASSFGGSVAKNIQYF; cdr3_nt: TGCGCCAGCAGCTTCGGGGGCTCGGTCGCCAAAAACATTCAGTACTTC
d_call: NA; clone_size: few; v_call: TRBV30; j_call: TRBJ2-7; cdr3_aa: CAWSDFGDEQYF; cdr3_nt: TGTGCCTGGAGTGATTTCGGAGACGAGCAGTACTTC
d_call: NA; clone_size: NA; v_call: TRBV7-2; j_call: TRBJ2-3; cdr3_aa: CASTLAWRRSDTQYF; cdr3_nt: TGTGCCAGCACCTTAGCTTGGCGGAGGTCAGATACGCAGTATTTT
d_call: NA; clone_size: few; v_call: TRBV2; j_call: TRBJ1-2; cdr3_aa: CASSEGYGYTF; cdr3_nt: TGTGCCAGCAGTGAAGGATATGGCTACACCTTC
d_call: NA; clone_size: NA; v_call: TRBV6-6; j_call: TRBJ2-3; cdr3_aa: CASSYQGNTDTQYF; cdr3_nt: TGTGCCAGCAGTTACCAGGGAAACACAGATACGCAGTATTTT
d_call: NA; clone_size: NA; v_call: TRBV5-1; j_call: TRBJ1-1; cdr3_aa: CASSLDSPEHTEAFF; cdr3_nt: TGCGCCAGCAGCTTGGATTCGCCAGAGCACACTGAAGCTTTCTTT
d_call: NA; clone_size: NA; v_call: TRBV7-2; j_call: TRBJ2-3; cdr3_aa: CASSFGASTDTQYF; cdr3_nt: TGTGCCAGCAGCTTCGGGGCAAGCACAGATACGCAGTATTTT
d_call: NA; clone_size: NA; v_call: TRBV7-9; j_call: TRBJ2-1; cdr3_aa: CAIRSGRNNEQFF; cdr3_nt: TGTGCCATCCGATCCGGGAGAAACAATGAGCAGTTCTTC
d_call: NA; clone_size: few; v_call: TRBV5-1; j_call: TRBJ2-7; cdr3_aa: CASAFYPGNNLYEQYF; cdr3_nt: TGCGCCAGCGCCTTTTACCCCGGGAACAACCTCTACGAGCAGTACTTC
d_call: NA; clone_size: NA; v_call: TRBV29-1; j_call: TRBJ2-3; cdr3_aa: CSVAILAQRDTQYF; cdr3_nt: TGCAGCGTTGCAATTCTAGCGCAGAGGGATACGCAGTATTTT